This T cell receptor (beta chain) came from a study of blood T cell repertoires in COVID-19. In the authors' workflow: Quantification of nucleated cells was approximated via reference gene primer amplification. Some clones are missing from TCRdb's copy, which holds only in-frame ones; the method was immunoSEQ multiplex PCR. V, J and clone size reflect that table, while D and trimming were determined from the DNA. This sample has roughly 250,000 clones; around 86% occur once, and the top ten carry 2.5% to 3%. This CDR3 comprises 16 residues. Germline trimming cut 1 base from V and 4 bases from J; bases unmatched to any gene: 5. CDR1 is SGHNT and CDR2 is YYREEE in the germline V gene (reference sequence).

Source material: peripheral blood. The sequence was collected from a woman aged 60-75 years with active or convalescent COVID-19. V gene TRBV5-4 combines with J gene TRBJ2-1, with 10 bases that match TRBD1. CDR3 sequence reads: CASSLPTGGLYNEQFF. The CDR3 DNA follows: TGTGCCAGCAGCTTGCCGACAGGGGGCCTATACAATGAGCAGTTCTTC.